This T cell receptor beta chain comes out of a study of human T cells and chemical hapten exposure. Whole-study results and caveats: Unchanged with DPC sensitization were TCRs above 1 in 1000 frequency.

This clonotype was detected only a few times. Its antigen is unknown. Time point specified: patch test 1, 2 weeks after DPC sensitization. Sample treatment: therapeutic diphenylcyclopropenone sensitization with weekly scalp DPC. The V segment lost 9 bases and the J segment 1 base; nucleotides outside the gene matches: 10. The CDR3 length is 15 residues. Germline values: CDR1 SNHLY, CDR2 FYNNEI. TCRdb independently ran MiXCR on the RACE reads; one entry per CDR3 protein. The top ten hold 1.4% of the sample, which has roughly 120,000 distinct CDR3 sequences, 9.5% to 13% seen once. The receptor was isolated from a woman aged 45-59 years with alopecia areata. Some clones in this sample may be carry-over from other donors' samples. Sequencing used whole blood, obtained in connection with sensitization to the hapten diphenylcyclopropenone (DPC). This chain joins TRBV2 and TRBJ1-1; 8 positions match TRBD1. The DNA of the CDR3 is TGTGCCAGTGACACGGACAGGGCGGGGAACACTGAAGCTTTCTTT. It is translated as CASDTDRAGNTEAFF.